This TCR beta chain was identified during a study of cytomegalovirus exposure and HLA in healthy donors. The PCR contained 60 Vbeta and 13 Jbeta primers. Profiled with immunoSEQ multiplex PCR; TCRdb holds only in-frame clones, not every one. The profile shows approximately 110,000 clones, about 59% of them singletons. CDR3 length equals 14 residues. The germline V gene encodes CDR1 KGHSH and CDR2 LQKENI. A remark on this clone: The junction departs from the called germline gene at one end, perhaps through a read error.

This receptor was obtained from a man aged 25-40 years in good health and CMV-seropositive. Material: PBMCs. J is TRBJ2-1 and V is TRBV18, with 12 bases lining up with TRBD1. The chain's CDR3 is CTSSRDRGHNEQFF. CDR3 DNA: TGTACCAGCTCCCGGGACAGGGGGCACAATGAGCAGTTCTTC.